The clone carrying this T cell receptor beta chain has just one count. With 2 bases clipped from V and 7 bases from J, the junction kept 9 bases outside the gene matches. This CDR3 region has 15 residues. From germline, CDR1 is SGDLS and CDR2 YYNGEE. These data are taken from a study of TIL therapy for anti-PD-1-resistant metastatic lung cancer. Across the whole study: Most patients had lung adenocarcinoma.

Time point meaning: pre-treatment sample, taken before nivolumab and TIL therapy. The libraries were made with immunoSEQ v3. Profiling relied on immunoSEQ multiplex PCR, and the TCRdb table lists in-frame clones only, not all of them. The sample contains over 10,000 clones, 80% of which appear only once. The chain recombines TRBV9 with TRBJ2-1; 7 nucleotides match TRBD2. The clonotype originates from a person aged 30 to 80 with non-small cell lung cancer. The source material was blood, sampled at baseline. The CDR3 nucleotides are TGTGCCAGCAGCGTGGAATCTAGCGGTAGAAATGAGCAGTTCTTC. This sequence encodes CASSVESSGRNEQFF.